The present T cell receptor (beta chain) was sequenced within a study of shared clonotypes between healthy human individuals. About the study: CD8 memory received one plate per donor, CD8 naive two, CD4 memory three and CD4 naive three.

Details on this clone: The antigen remains undetermined.

Method: immunoSEQ multiplex PCR; TCRdb's copy keeps in-frame clones and lacks some. The sample yields around 2,100,000 clones, just under 95% seen once. Terminally differentiated effector memory CD45RA+ cells were excluded by CCR7 positive selection of CD45RO-negative cells. V shed 4 bases and J 5 bases; nucleotides not matched to a gene: 8. CDR1 and CDR2 from the germline V gene are MNHEY and SMNVEV (reference sequence). CDR3 length: 15 amino acids. Study outcomes and limitations: Non-shared clonotypes displayed generation probabilities falling below those of clonotypes present in all four donors.

This clonotype originated in a man aged 18 to 30 in good health. The chain has TRBV27 and TRBJ2-7; 10 bases map to TRBD1. Specimen: naive CD8+ T cells sorted from blood. The DNA of the CDR3 is TGTGCCAGCAGTTCCGTAGGGACAGGGGTCCACGAGCAGTACTTC. This encodes CASSSVGTGVHEQYF.